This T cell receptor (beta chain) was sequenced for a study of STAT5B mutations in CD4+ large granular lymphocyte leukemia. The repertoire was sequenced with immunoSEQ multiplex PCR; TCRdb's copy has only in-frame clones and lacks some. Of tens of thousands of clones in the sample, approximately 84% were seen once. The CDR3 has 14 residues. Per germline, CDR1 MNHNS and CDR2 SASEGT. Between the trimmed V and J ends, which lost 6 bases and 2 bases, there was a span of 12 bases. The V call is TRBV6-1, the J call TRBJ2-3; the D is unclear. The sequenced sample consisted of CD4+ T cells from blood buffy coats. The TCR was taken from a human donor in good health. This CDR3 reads CASRTPGYTDTQYF. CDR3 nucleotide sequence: TGTGCCAGCAGGACGCCCGGGTACACAGATACGCAGTATTTT.